One T cell receptor (beta chain) is described in this entry. The sample comes from a study of Tregs in tolerant kidney transplant recipients. This CDR3 has 15 residues. Germline loops: CDR1 SEHNR, CDR2 FQNEAQ (reference sequence). With V trimmed by 2 bases and J by 9 bases, 7 bases remained unmatched. TCRdb's copy holds only in-frame clones and misses some; the assay was immunoSEQ multiplex PCR. The sample yields roughly 64,000 clones, less than 98% seen once. The sequencing used Tregs from blood, collected before the transplant. The V gene is TRBV7-9, the J gene TRBJ2-7; 13 bases agree with TRBD2. This receptor was taken from a human donor who received a combined kidney and bone marrow transplant. The CDR3 coding sequence is TGTGCCAGCAGCTTATCGGGACTAGCGGGAAGGGGGCAGTACTTC. Encoded protein: CASSLSGLAGRGQYF. Filled out from reference TRBV7-9 and TRBJ2-7, the complete variable domain reads DTGVSQNPRHKITKRGQNVTFRCDPISEHNRLYWYRQTLGQGPEFLTYFQNEAQLEKSRLLSDRFSAERPKGSFSTLEIQRTEQGDSAMYLCASSLSGLAGRGQYFGPGTRLTVT.